These T cell receptor beta chains were read from a single sample in a study of blood T cell repertoires in COVID-19. Method: immunoSEQ multiplex PCR; TCRdb's copy keeps in-frame clones and lacks some. The profile covers approximately 300,000 clones, with about 82% appearing a single time and about 1.6% taken by the ten largest. Sequenced: peripheral blood. The receptors shown here come from a woman between 45 and 60 years old with acute or convalescent COVID-19. CDR3s include the opening cysteine and the closing phenylalanine or tryptophan. D genes are given only for firm matches. Size is omitted from some rows. Given values are once, few, many or a class for expanded clones.

TRBJ2-7 | TRBV5-1 | - | TRBD1 | CASSWTGTALSEQYF | TGCGCCAGCAGCTGGACCGGGACAGCGTTAAGCGAGCAGTACTTC
TRBJ1-1 | TRBV18 | - | TRBD1 | CASSPRQGASRTEAFF | TGTGCCAGCTCACCACGGCAGGGGGCAAGTCGCACTGAAGCTTTCTTT
TRBJ2-5 | TRBV21-1 | - | - | CASSFGTSGSQTQYF | TGTGCCAGCAGCTTCGGGACTAGCGGGAGTCAGACCCAGTACTTC
TRBJ2-7 | TRBV6-6 | - | TRBD1 | CASSRSTSGTGAYEQYF | TGTGCCAGCAGCCGAAGTACTTCCGGGACAGGAGCCTACGAGCAGTACTTC
TRBJ2-3 | TRBV5-5 | - | TRBD2 | CASSSRAGEDTQYF | TGTGCCAGCAGCTCTAGGGCGGGGGAAGATACGCAGTATTTT
TRBJ2-5 | TRBV6-2/TRBV6-3 | - | TRBD2 | CASSYSAHRTSGQETQYF | TGTGCCAGCAGTTACTCGGCACACAGGACTAGCGGCCAAGAGACCCAGTACTTC
TRBJ2-1 | TRBV7-2 | - | - | CASSSLGGAYNEQFF | TGTGCCAGCAGCTCTCTAGGTGGAGCCTACAATGAGCAGTTCTTC
TRBJ2-3 | TRBV27 | - | - | CASSFRGLSTDTQYF | TGTGCCAGCAGTTTTAGAGGATTAAGCACAGATACGCAGTATTTT
TRBJ1-2 | TRBV23-1 | - | - | CASSQAGTQGTYGYTF | TGCGCCAGCAGTCAAGCGGGAACGCAGGGAACCTATGGCTACACCTTC
TRBJ2-7 | TRBV24-1 | - | TRBD2 | CATSRGGTFGLYEQYF | TGTGCCACCAGCCGGGGGGGGACCTTCGGCCTCTACGAGCAGTACTTC
TRBJ2-3 | TRBV29-1 | - | TRBD2 | CSVAGREGTDTQYF | TGCAGCGTTGCTGGGCGGGAGGGCACAGATACGCAGTATTTT
TRBJ1-3 | TRBV27 | few | TRBD1 | CASSLFATGAGNTIYF | TGTGCCAGCAGTTTATTTGCCACAGGGGCCGGAAACACCATATATTTT
TRBJ2-2 | TRBV7-3 | few | TRBD1 | CASSDRDRNTGELFF | TGTGCCAGCAGCGACCGGGACAGGAACACCGGGGAGCTGTTTTTT
TRBJ2-3 | TRBV5-4 | - | - | CASSLTLADTQYF | TGTGCCAGCAGCTTGACCCTAGCAGATACGCAGTATTTT
TRBJ1-5 | TRBV28 | - | - | CASMGGANQPQHF | TGTGCCAGCATGGGGGGGGCCAATCAGCCCCAGCATTTT
TRBJ1-2 | TRBV28 | few | TRBD1 | CASSTGTGNGYTF | TGTGCCAGCAGTACCGGGACAGGGAATGGCTACACCTTC
TRBJ2-3 | TRBV5-8 | - | - | CASSQRQYTQYF | TGTGCCAGCAGCCAGAGGCAATATACGCAGTATTTT
TRBJ2-7 | TRBV4-2 | - | TRBD2 | CASSQGLTGTSGNSYEQYF | TGTGCCAGCAGCCAAGGCCTTACTGGGACTAGCGGGAACTCCTACGAGCAGTACTTC
TRBJ2-7 | TRBV18 | - | TRBD1 | CASSPPGTGKGEQYF | TGTGCCAGCTCACCACCAGGGACAGGGAAGGGCGAGCAGTACTTC
TRBJ2-5 | TRBV9 | - | - | CASSVGWGGVQETQYF | TGTGCCAGCAGCGTAGGATGGGGAGGAGTACAAGAGACCCAGTACTTC
TRBJ1-3 | TRBV5-8 | - | - | CASSLLGRTPGNTIYF | TGTGCCAGCAGCTTGCTTGGGAGGACCCCTGGAAACACCATATATTTT
TRBJ2-1 | TRBV7-3 | - | - | CASSLGLAIKNEQFF | TGTGCCAGCAGCTTAGGGCTAGCAATTAAGAATGAGCAGTTCTTC
TRBJ1-2 | TRBV28 | once | TRBD1 | CASSDLGDRGAVGGYTF | TGTGCCAGCAGTGACCTGGGGGACAGGGGAGCTGTCGGTGGCTACACCTTC
TRBJ2-2 | TRBV24-1 | - | - | CATSQLTSGELFF | TGTGCCACCAGCCAACTAACCTCCGGGGAGCTGTTTTTT
TRBJ1-1 | TRBV6-5 | - | - | CASRYGRGTEAFF | TGTGCCAGCAGATACGGACGGGGCACTGAAGCTTTCTTT
TRBJ1-2 | TRBV7-3 | - | TRBD1 | CASSLGQGYGYTF | TGTGCCAGCAGCTTAGGACAGGGCTATGGCTACACCTTC
TRBJ2-7 | TRBV27 | - | TRBD1 | CASSFTGGGLGEQYF | TGTGCCAGCAGTTTCACAGGGGGCGGCTTGGGCGAGCAGTACTTC
TRBJ2-5 | TRBV5-5 | - | TRBD2 | CASSLEFGLAGGETQYF | TGTGCCAGCAGCTTGGAGTTCGGGCTAGCGGGAGGTGAGACCCAGTACTTC
TRBJ1-4 | TRBV11-2 | - | - | CASSLAQAEKLFF | TGTGCCAGCAGCTTAGCACAGGCTGAAAAACTGTTTTTT
TRBJ2-7 | TRBV5-1 | - | TRBD2 | CASSVASGRANYEQYF | TGCGCCAGCAGCGTCGCGAGCGGGAGGGCCAACTACGAGCAGTACTTC
TRBJ1-4 | TRBV5-1 | - | TRBD1 | CASSLRQGSNEKLFF | TGCGCCAGCAGTCTCAGACAGGGGTCTAATGAAAAACTGTTTTTT
TRBJ2-7 | TRBV3-1/TRBV3-2 | - | - | CASSQERYQGYEQYF | TGTGCCAGCAGCCAAGAGCGGTATCAAGGATACGAGCAGTACTTC
TRBJ2-1 | TRBV7-3 | - | - | CASSLDREGKGEQFF | TGTGCCAGCAGCCTGGACAGGGAGGGTAAGGGCGAGCAGTTCTTC
TRBJ1-5 | TRBV5-1 | - | TRBD1 | CASSLKGGGNQPQHF | TGCGCCAGCAGCTTGAAAGGGGGCGGCAATCAGCCCCAGCATTTT
TRBJ2-1 | TRBV15 | - | TRBD2 | CATSPRLAGATGEQFF | TGTGCCACCAGCCCTCGACTAGCGGGAGCGACGGGTGAGCAGTTCTTC
TRBJ1-1 | TRBV7-9 | - | - | CASSHKGTEAFF | TGTGCCAGCAGCCATAAGGGGACTGAAGCTTTCTTT
TRBJ1-1 | TRBV12-3/TRBV12-4 | - | - | CASSTGMNTEAFF | TGTGCCAGCAGCACAGGGATGAACACTGAAGCTTTCTTT
TRBJ2-3 | TRBV7-3 | - | - | CASSLAGSTDTQYF | TGTGCCAGCAGCTTGGCGGGGAGCACAGATACGCAGTATTTT